The 7 T cell receptor beta chains reported below all come from one sample, sequenced in a study of identical twins. TCRdb reprocessed the 5' RACE reads with MiXCR, giving one entry per CDR3 protein. The repertoire has 200,000 to 250,000 distinct CDR3 sequences, 7.5% of them found once; the top ten carry less than 2%. The same sample was also used in a study of yellow fever vaccine responses in identical twins.

The sequencing input was memory (CD45RO+) T cells sorted from blood. The receptors were sampled from a woman under 30 in good health.

This clonotype turned up a few times. The CDR3 spells CSASFLGSYNEQFF. In nucleotides, the CDR3 is TGCAGTGCTTCTTTTCTAGGCTCCTACAATGAGCAGTTCTTC. J is TRBJ2-1 and V is TRBV20-1; D call uncertain. Looked up from germline, CDR1 is DFQATT and CDR2 is SNEGSKA (reference sequence). V lost 5 bases to trimming and J lost 0 bases, with 11 bases between them. This CDR3 comprises 14 residues.

A few counts support this clonotype. This chain joins TRBV6-4 and TRBJ2-1; 11 nucleotides align to TRBD2. The junction had 5 bases not matched to a gene; V was cut back by 4 bases and J by 9 bases. This CDR3 is built from 14 residues. The germline CDR1 and CDR2 sequences are MRHNA and SNTAGT. The CDR3 region has the DNA TGTGCCAGCAGTGGACTAGCGGGGTATGGTGAGCAGTTCTTC. Its protein is CASSGLAGYGEQFF.

V and J are TRBV20-1 and TRBJ2-1; 10 positions match TRBD2. The CDR3 totals 14 residues. With 6 bases clipped from V and 11 bases from J, the junction kept 13 bases outside the gene matches. In germline, CDR1 is DFQATT, CDR2 SNEGSKA (reference sequence). CDR3 loop: CSAPLTSGNTKQFF. Here the CDR3 DNA reads TGCAGTGCCCCCCTCACTAGCGGGAATACAAAGCAGTTCTTC.

This clonotype has more than one count but fewer than ten. The chain carries TRBV11-2 and TRBJ2-3; 15 bases fit TRBD2. CDR1 and CDR2 from the germline V gene are SGHAT and FQNNGV. The V gene end was trimmed by 4 bases and the J gene end by 3 bases; junction bases not matched to a gene: 5. The CDR3 length is 17 residues. The CDR3 DNA reads as TGTGCCAGCAGCTCCTGGACTAGCGGGAGGGGGACAGATACGCAGTATTTT. It is translated as CASSSWTSGRGTDTQYF.

This clonotype was detected only a few times. This rearrangement joins TRBV7-2 to TRBJ2-7; 9 nucleotides line up with TRBD1. The V gene's germline CDR1 is SGHTA and CDR2 FQGNSA. V was clipped by 6 bases and J by 2 bases; unmatched bases: 5. The CDR3 is 14 amino acids. CDR3 bases: TGTGCCAGCAGACCCGACAGGGGGACCTACGAGCAGTACTTC. Translated, it gives CASRPDRGTYEQYF.

This clonotype occurred many times. The genes are TRBV6-1 and TRBJ2-3, with D perhaps matching TRBD2 (6 bases). The CDR3 is 14 amino acids. Germline CDR1 is MNHNS and CDR2 is SASEGT. Trimming shortened V by 4 bases and J by 0 bases, and 8 bases separated the two germline ends. The CDR3 bases are TGTGCCAGCAGTGTCCGGGGGAGCACAGATACGCAGTATTTT. Amino acid sequence: CASSVRGSTDTQYF.

This clonotype came up a few times. The genes are TRBV20-1 and TRBJ2-7; D possibly corresponds to TRBD1 (6 bases). CDR3 length: 12 amino acids. Germline values: CDR1 DFQATT, CDR2 SNEGSKA (reference sequence). The ends were cut back, 5 bases at V and 0 bases at J, with 8 bases in the middle. The CDR3 coding sequence is TGCAGTGCTCGGGACAACTCCTACGAGCAGTACTTC. Encoded protein: CSARDNSYEQYF.